This is a list of T cell receptor beta chains from one sample in a study of early T cells in non-severe SARS-CoV-2 infection. From the 5' RACE reads, TCRdb called clonotypes with MiXCR, one entry per CDR3 protein. The table includes about 34,000 distinct CDR3 sequences, around 6% detected once. Sequenced input: whole blood. Receptors originate from an adult who was a healthcare worker with PCR-confirmed SARS-CoV-2 infection or an uninfected control (not recorded which). CDR3s include the opening cysteine and the closing phenylalanine or tryptophan. Each record gives: J gene, CDR3 length, clone size, V gene, D gene, CDR3 protein, CDR3 DNA. A D gene is named only where the DNA matches it firmly. Clone size is not always given. Where it is, it says once, few, many or a class for expanded clones.

TRBJ1-2 | 16 | many | TRBV7-2 | TRBD1 | CASSLAGVQGATGYTF | TGTGCCAGCAGCTTAGCTGGTGTTCAGGGGGCGACCGGCTACACCTTC
TRBJ1-2 | 14 | - | TRBV28 | - | CASSTLQGLYGYTF | TGTGCCAGCTCAACTCTACAGGGACTCTATGGCTACACCTTC
TRBJ2-7 | 12 | many | TRBV5-1 | TRBD1 | CASSGQGYEQYF | TGCGCCAGCTCGGGACAGGGTTACGAGCAGTACTTC
TRBJ1-5 | 13 | many | TRBV3-1 | TRBD1 | CASSPDRDQPQHF | TGTGCCAGCAGCCCCGACAGGGATCAGCCCCAGCATTTT
TRBJ1-2 | 15 | many | TRBV7-2 | TRBD1 | CASSLESGGNYGYTF | TGTGCCAGCAGCTTAGAGTCAGGGGGGAACTATGGCTACACCTTC
TRBJ1-5 | 13 | many | TRBV28 | - | CASSLLRDQPQHF | TGTGCCAGCAGTTTATTGCGGGATCAGCCCCAGCATTTT
TRBJ1-1 | 13 | few | TRBV7-3 | - | CASSSKMNTEAFF | TGTGCCAGCAGCTCCAAAATGAACACTGAAGCTTTCTTT
TRBJ1-2 | 14 | many | TRBV4-1 | TRBD1 | CASSLGQGLVGYTF | TGCGCCAGCAGCTTAGGACAGGGACTCGTCGGCTACACCTTC
TRBJ1-2 | 17 | many | TRBV18 | - | CASSPITREAANYGYTF | TGTGCCAGCTCACCAATCACCCGGGAGGCCGCTAACTATGGCTACACCTTC
TRBJ1-2 | 17 | many | TRBV5-1 | TRBD1 | CASSSSRQGAQYYGYTF | TGCGCCAGCAGCTCGTCAAGACAGGGGGCGCAGTACTATGGCTACACCTTC
TRBJ1-2 | 15 | many | TRBV7-9 | TRBD1 | CASSSSGTGGYGYTF | TGTGCCAGCAGCTCCTCCGGGACAGGGGGCTATGGCTACACCTTC
TRBJ1-2 | 13 | many | TRBV7-8 | - | CASSEKGPSGYTF | TGTGCCAGCAGCGAAAAGGGGCCTTCTGGCTACACCTTC
TRBJ2-3 | 15 | many | TRBV4-1 | - | CASSQASRSTDTQYF | TGCGCCAGCAGCCAAGCAAGCCGGAGCACAGATACGCAGTATTTT
TRBJ1-1 | 13 | few | TRBV12-3/TRBV12-4 | TRBD1 | CASTRQGNTEAFF | TGTGCCAGCACCAGACAGGGGAACACTGAAGCTTTCTTT
TRBJ1-2 | 13 | medium-sized | TRBV7-2 | TRBD1 | CASSGGQGYGYTF | TGTGCCAGCAGCGGGGGACAGGGATATGGCTACACCTTC
TRBJ1-1 | 13 | many | TRBV12-3/TRBV12-4 | - | CASSYLGNTEAFF | TGTGCCAGCAGTTACCTGGGGAACACTGAAGCTTTCTTT
TRBJ2-1 | 14 | many | TRBV6-2/TRBV6-3 | TRBD2 | CASSYWSAGDEQFF | TGTGCCAGCAGTTACTGGTCGGCGGGGGATGAGCAGTTCTTC
TRBJ2-3 | 15 | many | TRBV20-1 | TRBD2 | CSAEPTSGASDTQYF | TGCAGTGCAGAACCAACTAGCGGGGCCAGCGATACGCAGTATTTT
TRBJ2-2 | 12 | few | TRBV6-6 | - | CASSSNTGELFF | TGTGCCAGCAGTTCGAACACCGGGGAGCTGTTTTTT
TRBJ1-2 | 15 | many | TRBV29-1 | TRBD1 | CSVEEWERQGDGYTF | TGCAGCGTTGAGGAGTGGGAAAGACAGGGCGATGGCTACACCTTC
TRBJ2-2 | 15 | many | TRBV5-4 | TRBD2 | CASSPGGPNTGELFF | TGTGCCAGCAGCCCGGGGGGGCCGAACACCGGGGAGCTGTTTTTT
TRBJ2-2 | 14 | many | TRBV29-1 | - | CSVLLGVNTGELFF | TGCAGCGTTCTTTTGGGGGTTAACACCGGGGAGCTGTTTTTT
TRBJ2-7 | 13 | few | TRBV11-2 | - | CASSFTGLDEQYF | TGTGCCAGCAGCTTTACAGGGTTGGACGAGCAGTACTTC
TRBJ1-1 | 15 | many | TRBV28 | TRBD1 | CASRHRDRVNTEAFF | TGTGCCAGCAGGCACCGGGACAGAGTGAACACTGAAGCTTTCTTT
TRBJ2-3 | 15 | many | TRBV7-2 | - | CASSLGVTSTDTQYF | TGTGCCAGCAGTCTGGGGGTTACTAGCACAGATACGCAGTATTTT
TRBJ1-5 | 17 | many | TRBV6-5 | TRBD1 | CASSSGQGAISNQPQHF | TGTGCCAGCAGTAGCGGACAGGGGGCGATTAGCAATCAGCCCCAGCATTTT
TRBJ1-5 | 13 | many | TRBV7-2 | - | CASSLSSNQPQHF | TGTGCCAGCAGCTTATCTAGCAATCAGCCCCAGCATTTT
TRBJ2-7 | 17 | few | TRBV20-1 | - | CSARGDDQGSPLYEQYF | TGCAGTGCTAGGGGAGATGACCAGGGGTCGCCGCTCTACGAGCAGTACTTC
TRBJ2-3 | 15 | - | TRBV20-1 | - | CSAPDRLNPTDTQYF | TGCAGTGCTCCGGACAGACTTAACCCCACAGATACGCAGTATTTT
TRBJ2-2 | 15 | many | TRBV10-3 | TRBD2 | CAISEPTAGSGELFF | TGTGCCATCAGTGAGCCTACAGCGGGGTCCGGGGAGCTGTTTTTT
TRBJ2-3 | 16 | - | TRBV27 | TRBD1 | CASSRTGTGGLDTQYF | TGTGCCAGCAGTCGGACCGGGACAGGGGGGCTCGATACGCAGTATTTT
TRBJ2-7 | 14 | few | TRBV5-4 | - | CASSLDIAAYEQYF | TGTGCCAGCAGCTTAGATATAGCAGCCTACGAGCAGTACTTC
TRBJ2-3 | 14 | many | TRBV7-2 | TRBD1 | CASSRTGKTDTQYF | TGTGCCAGCAGTCGGACAGGGAAGACAGATACGCAGTATTTT
TRBJ1-4 | 16 | few | TRBV29-1 | - | CSAWTGREGPNEKLFF | TGCAGCGCCTGGACGGGGCGGGAGGGGCCTAATGAAAAACTGTTTTTT
TRBJ1-2 | 15 | - | TRBV7-8 | - | CASSNRVRGPDGYTF | TGTGCCAGCAGCAATAGGGTCCGGGGGCCGGATGGCTACACCTTC
TRBJ2-2 | 15 | many | TRBV20-1 | - | CSARIRGATTGELFF | TGCAGTGCTAGAATCCGGGGGGCGACCACCGGGGAGCTGTTTTTT
TRBJ1-6 | 14 | many | TRBV7-2 | - | CASSFSVCHSPLHF | TGTGCCAGCAGCTTTTCAGTGTGTCATTCACCCCTCCACTTT
TRBJ2-3 | 13 | many | TRBV5-5 | - | CASSLASTDTQYF | TGTGCCAGCAGCTTGGCCAGCACAGATACGCAGTATTTT
TRBJ1-5 | 15 | - | TRBV4-3 | - | CASSQVRGGNQPQHF | TGCGCCAGCAGCCAAGTACGAGGGGGAAATCAGCCCCAGCATTTT
TRBJ1-1 | 13 | - | TRBV6-1 | - | CASKAVANTEAFF | TGTGCCAGCAAGGCCGTTGCAAACACTGAAGCTTTCTTT
TRBJ1-2 | 19 | many | TRBV30 | TRBD1 | CAWSVGFNRGRTSDYGYTF | TGTGCCTGGAGTGTCGGATTTAACAGGGGACGCACTTCCGACTATGGCTACACCTTC
TRBJ1-1 | 12 | many | TRBV28 | - | CASSLMTGFAFF | TGTGCCAGCAGCCTCATGACGGGGTTTGCTTTCTTT
TRBJ1-5 | 16 | few | TRBV28 | - | CASSLGKREGIQPQHF | TGTGCCAGCAGTTTGGGGAAGAGGGAGGGTATTCAGCCCCAGCATTTT
TRBJ1-1 | 14 | many | TRBV20-1 | - | CSARARGGNTEAFF | TGCAGTGCTAGAGCTCGAGGAGGGAACACTGAAGCTTTCTTT
TRBJ2-7 | 13 | many | TRBV9 | TRBD1 | CASSGQGAYEQYF | TGTGCCAGCAGCGGACAGGGGGCCTACGAGCAGTACTTC
TRBJ1-1 | 15 | - | TRBV3-1 | - | CASRPLGTENTEAFF | TGTGCCAGCAGACCCCTTGGTACTGAGAACACTGAAGCTTTCTTT
TRBJ1-2 | 14 | - | TRBV30 | - | CAWSPFGGIYGYTF | TGTGCCTGGAGTCCATTTGGGGGCATCTATGGCTACACCTTC
TRBJ2-3 | 16 | many | TRBV4-2 | TRBD2 | CASSQAAGVSTDTQYF | TGTGCCAGCAGCCAAGCAGCGGGGGTTAGCACAGATACGCAGTATTTT
TRBJ1-5 | 14 | many | TRBV2 | - | CASSGGPRDQPQHF | TGTGCCAGCAGTGGAGGTCCGAGAGATCAGCCCCAGCATTTT
TRBJ1-2 | 12 | few | TRBV2 | TRBD1 | CAGPDRDYGYTF | TGTGCCGGCCCGGACAGGGATTATGGCTACACCTTC
TRBJ2-7 | 13 | - | TRBV7-2 | - | CASSSPGGYEQYF | TGTGCCAGCAGCTCCCCTGGCGGATACGAGCAGTACTTC
TRBJ2-7 | 17 | many | TRBV6-2/TRBV6-3 | - | CASSYSWGDPPSYEQYF | TGTGCCAGCAGTTACTCGTGGGGGGACCCACCTTCCTACGAGCAGTACTTC
TRBJ2-5 | 14 | many | TRBV7-9 | - | CASSPGHGQETQYF | TGTGCCAGCAGCCCAGGACACGGCCAAGAGACCCAGTACTTC
TRBJ1-5 | 14 | few | TRBV4-1 | - | CASSQEPGSQPQHF | TGCGCCAGCAGCCAAGAACCTGGAAGTCAGCCCCAGCATTTT
TRBJ1-6 | 14 | many | TRBV20-1 | - | CSAPPGGGNSPLHF | TGCAGTGCTCCACCCGGGGGGGGAAATTCACCCCTCCACTTT
TRBJ2-1 | 14 | few | TRBV6-6 | - | CASSYSKVVNEQFF | TGTGCCAGCAGTTACTCGAAGGTCGTCAATGAGCAGTTCTTC